The rows below give T cell receptor beta chains drawn from one sample of a study of beta chain features in type 1 diabetes. Profiling relied on immunoSEQ multiplex PCR, and the TCRdb table lists in-frame clones only, not all of them. The table lists around 650,000 clones, under 15% of them singletons. The specimen was naive CD4+ T cells from blood. The source of these receptors is a man aged 25 to 45 with type 1 diabetes. The CDR3 runs from the conserved cysteine through the conserved F or W. D genes are given only for firm matches. Not all rows give a size; the values are once, few, many and, for expanded clones, a class.

>-|TRBJ1-2|TRBV12-5|-
CASGLNDGYTF
TGTGCTAGTGGTTTGAACGATGGCTACACCTTC
>-|TRBJ1-3|TRBV27|few
CASSPIIEGSGNTIYF
TGTGCCAGCAGTCCTATAATCGAGGGGTCTGGAAACACCATATATTTT
>-|TRBJ2-7|TRBV4-3|-
CASSQDLGTPFSGEQYF
TGCGCCAGCAGCCAAGATTTAGGGACACCGTTCTCAGGGGAGCAGTACTTC
>-|TRBJ1-4|TRBV30|few
CAWSLYSKKLFF
TGTGCCTGGAGTTTATATAGTAAAAAACTGTTTTTT
>TRBD2|TRBJ2-3|TRBV7-2|few
CASSLGGRDTQYF
TGTGCCAGCAGCCTGGGAGGGAGGGATACGCAGTATTTT
>-|TRBJ2-7|TRBV29-1|-
CSARGTGPRMDEQYF
TGCAGCGCCCGGGGAACAGGGCCGAGAATGGACGAGCAGTACTTC
>-|TRBJ2-4|TRBV30|-
CAYSQGKIQYF
TGTGCCTACTCGCAAGGGAAAATTCAGTACTTC
>TRBD1|TRBJ2-2|TRBV2|few
CASSGRTGGPGELFF
TGTGCCAGCAGTGGTAGGACAGGGGGGCCCGGGGAGCTGTTTTTT
>TRBD1|TRBJ1-5|TRBV30|few
CAWGRRGISNQPQHF
TGTGCCTGGGGGCGCAGGGGGATTAGCAATCAGCCCCAGCATTTT
>-|TRBJ2-3|TRBV5-4|few
CASSFFPDTQYF
TGTGCCAGCAGCTTTTTTCCGGATACGCAGTATTTT
>TRBD1|TRBJ1-4|TRBV9|few
CASSERGQGFEKLFF
TGTGCCAGCAGCGAGCGGGGACAGGGATTTGAAAAACTGTTTTTT